This T cell receptor beta chain was obtained from a study of a mutant IDH1 vaccine in newly diagnosed glioma. Study-level information: Patients under treatment included about 60% males and 37.5% females and had a mean age of roughly 43 years. Standard pretreatment was either radiotherapy, temozolomide, or, for most, radiochemotherapy with temozolomide.

Study-wide results and caveats: Apparently, pseudoprogression bore no relation to changes among the top peripheral T cell clonotypes.

The V and J ends lost 0 bases and 5 bases respectively, with 10 bases between them. The CDR3 runs 14 residues. Per the germline V gene, CDR1 is LGHNA and CDR2 is YNFKEQ. The protocol was immunoSEQ multiplex PCR, while the TCRdb copy is restricted to in-frame clones and leaves out a portion. The sample records 25,000 to 35,000 clones, over 75% being singletons. Comments on this clone: Its antigen is unidentified.

Time point specified: baseline, week 1 (first vaccination visit). Treatment described: pre-vaccination baseline after standard-of-care therapy. Each donor presented with a new WHO grade 3 or 4 astrocytoma that tested IDH1-mutant and showed ATRX loss. V usage is TRBV4-2 and J usage is TRBJ1-2; no clear D gene. The TCR sequence derives from a man younger than 40 with glioma. Sample: PBMCs, taken from a glioma patient treated with radiotherapy, temozolomide or both. CDR3 DNA: TGTGCCAGCAGCCAAGACGAGGTAGGGTATGGCTACACCTTC. Encoded protein: CASSQDEVGYGYTF.